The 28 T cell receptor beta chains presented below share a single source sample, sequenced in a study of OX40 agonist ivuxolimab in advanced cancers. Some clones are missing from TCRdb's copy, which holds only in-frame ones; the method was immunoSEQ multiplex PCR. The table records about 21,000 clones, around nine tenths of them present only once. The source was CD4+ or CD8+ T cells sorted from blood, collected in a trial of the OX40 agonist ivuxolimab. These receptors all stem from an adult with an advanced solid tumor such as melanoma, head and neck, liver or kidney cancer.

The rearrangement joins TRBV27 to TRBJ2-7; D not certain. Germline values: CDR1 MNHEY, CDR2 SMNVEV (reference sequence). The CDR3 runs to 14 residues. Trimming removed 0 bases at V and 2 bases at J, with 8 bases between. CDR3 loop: CASSLSIRAYEQYF. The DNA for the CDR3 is TGTGCCAGCAGTTTATCGATAAGGGCCTACGAGCAGTACTTC.

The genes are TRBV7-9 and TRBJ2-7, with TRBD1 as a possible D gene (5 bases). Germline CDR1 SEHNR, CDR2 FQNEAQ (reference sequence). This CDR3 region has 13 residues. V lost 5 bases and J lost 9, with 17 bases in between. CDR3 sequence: CASSANPSQGQYF. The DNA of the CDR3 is TGTGCCAGCAGCGCGAACCCCTCCCAGGGGCAGTACTTC.

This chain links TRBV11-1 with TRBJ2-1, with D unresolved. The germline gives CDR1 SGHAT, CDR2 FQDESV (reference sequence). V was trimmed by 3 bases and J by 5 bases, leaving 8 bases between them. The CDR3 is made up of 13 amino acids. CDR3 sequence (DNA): TGTGCCAGCAGCTTCTTAGAGGACAATGAGCAGTTCTTC. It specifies CASSFLEDNEQFF.

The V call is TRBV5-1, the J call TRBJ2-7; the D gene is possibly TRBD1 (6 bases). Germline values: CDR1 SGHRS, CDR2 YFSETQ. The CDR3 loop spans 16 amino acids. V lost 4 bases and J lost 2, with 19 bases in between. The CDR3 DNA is TGCGCCAGCAGCCAGAAACAGACAGGAACGACCTACGAGCAGTACTTC. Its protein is CASSQKQTGTTYEQYF.

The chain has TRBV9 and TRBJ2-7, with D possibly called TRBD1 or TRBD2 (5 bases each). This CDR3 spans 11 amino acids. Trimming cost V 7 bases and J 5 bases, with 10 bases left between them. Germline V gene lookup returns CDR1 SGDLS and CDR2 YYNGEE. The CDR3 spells CASGDLNEQYF. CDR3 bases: TGTGCCAGCGGGGACCTGAACGAGCAGTACTTC. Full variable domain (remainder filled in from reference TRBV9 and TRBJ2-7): DSGVTQTPKHLITATGQRVTLRCSPRSGDLSVYWYQQSLDQGLQFLIQYYNGEERAKGNILERFSAQQFPDLHSELNLSSLELGDSALYFCASGDLNEQYFGPGTRLTVT.

For the CDR3, the DNA is TGTGCCAGCAGCCAAGAAGGCCTAGCGGGAGGGCGCGAGCAGTACTTC. Translated, it gives CASSQEGLAGGREQYF. V usage is TRBV4-2 and J usage is TRBJ2-7; 12 nucleotides match TRBD2. The CDR3 spans 16 residues. The J segment lost 6 bases and the V segment lost 0 bases, leaving 6 bases of the junction unmatched. Looked up from germline, CDR1 is LGHNA and CDR2 is YNFKEQ.

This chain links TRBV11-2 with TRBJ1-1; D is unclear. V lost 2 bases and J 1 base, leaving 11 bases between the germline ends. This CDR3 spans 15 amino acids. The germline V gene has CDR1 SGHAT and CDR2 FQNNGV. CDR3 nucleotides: TGTGCCAGCAGCTTATCGAGGGTTCGGAACACTGAAGCTTTCTTT. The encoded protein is CASSLSRVRNTEAFF.

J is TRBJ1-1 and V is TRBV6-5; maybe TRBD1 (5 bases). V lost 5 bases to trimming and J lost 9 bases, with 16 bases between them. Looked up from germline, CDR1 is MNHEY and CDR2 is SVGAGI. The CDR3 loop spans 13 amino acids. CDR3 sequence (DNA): TGTGCCAGCAGTACCGTTGGGGGGAAAAAAGCTTTCTTT. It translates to CASSTVGGKKAFF.

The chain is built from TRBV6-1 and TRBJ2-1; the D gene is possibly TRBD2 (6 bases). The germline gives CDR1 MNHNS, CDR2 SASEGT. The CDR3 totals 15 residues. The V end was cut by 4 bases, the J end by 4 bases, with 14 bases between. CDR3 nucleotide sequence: TGTGCCAGCAGTGGAAGGCCTAGCGAGTACAATGAGCAGTTCTTC. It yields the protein CASSGRPSEYNEQFF.

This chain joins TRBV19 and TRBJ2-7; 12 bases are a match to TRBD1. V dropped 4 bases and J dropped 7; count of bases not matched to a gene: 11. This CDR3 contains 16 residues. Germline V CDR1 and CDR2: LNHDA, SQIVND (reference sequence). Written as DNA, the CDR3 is TGTGCCAGTAGTAAAACCCGGGACAGGGGGCATGGTGAGCAGTACTTC. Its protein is CASSKTRDRGHGEQYF.

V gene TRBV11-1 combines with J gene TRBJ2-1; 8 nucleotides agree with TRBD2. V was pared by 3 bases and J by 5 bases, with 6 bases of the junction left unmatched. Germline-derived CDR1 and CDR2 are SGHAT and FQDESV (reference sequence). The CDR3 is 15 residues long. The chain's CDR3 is CASSLPRGANNEQFF. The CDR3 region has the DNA TGTGCCAGCAGCTTGCCGCGGGGGGCGAACAATGAGCAGTTCTTC.

The CDR3 loop reads CAIIADSSGELFF. The CDR3 nucleotides are TGTGCCATTATAGCCGACAGTTCCGGGGAGCTGTTTTTT. The chain uses TRBV10-3 and TRBJ2-2, with D possibly being TRBD1 (5 bases). The CDR3 has 13 residues. Germline V gives CDR1 ENHRY, CDR2 SYGVKD. Trimming took 9 bases from V and 6 from J, leaving 14 bases between them.

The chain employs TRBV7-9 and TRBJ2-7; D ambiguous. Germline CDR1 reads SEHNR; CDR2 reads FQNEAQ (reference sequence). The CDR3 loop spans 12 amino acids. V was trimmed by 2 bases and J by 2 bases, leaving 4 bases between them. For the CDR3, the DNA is TGTGCCAGCAGCTTACAAACCTACGAGCAGTACTTC. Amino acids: CASSLQTYEQYF.

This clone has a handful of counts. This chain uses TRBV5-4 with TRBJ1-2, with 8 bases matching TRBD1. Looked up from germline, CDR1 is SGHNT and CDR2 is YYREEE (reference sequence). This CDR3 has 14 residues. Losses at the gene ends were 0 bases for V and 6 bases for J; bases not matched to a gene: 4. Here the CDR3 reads CASSLDRGWDGYTF. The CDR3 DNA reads TGTGCCAGCAGCTTGGACAGGGGGTGGGATGGCTACACCTTC.

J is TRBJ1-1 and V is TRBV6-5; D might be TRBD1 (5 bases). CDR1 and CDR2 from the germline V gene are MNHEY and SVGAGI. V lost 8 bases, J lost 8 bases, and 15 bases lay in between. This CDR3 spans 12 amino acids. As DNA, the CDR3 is TGTGCCAGCGAACTAAGTGGGGGAGAAGCTTTCTTT. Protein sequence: CASELSGGEAFF.

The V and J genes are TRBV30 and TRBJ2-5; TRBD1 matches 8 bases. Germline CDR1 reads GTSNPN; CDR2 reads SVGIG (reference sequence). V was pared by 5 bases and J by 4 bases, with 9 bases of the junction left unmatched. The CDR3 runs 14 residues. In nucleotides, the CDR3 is TGTGCCTGGGGGGCGGGACAGGATTCAGAGACCCAGTACTTC. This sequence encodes CAWGAGQDSETQYF.

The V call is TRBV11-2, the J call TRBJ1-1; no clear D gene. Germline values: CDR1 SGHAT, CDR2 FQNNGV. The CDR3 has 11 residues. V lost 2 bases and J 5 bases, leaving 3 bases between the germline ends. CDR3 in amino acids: CASSLRTEAFF. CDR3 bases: TGTGCCAGCAGCTTAAGGACTGAAGCTTTCTTT.

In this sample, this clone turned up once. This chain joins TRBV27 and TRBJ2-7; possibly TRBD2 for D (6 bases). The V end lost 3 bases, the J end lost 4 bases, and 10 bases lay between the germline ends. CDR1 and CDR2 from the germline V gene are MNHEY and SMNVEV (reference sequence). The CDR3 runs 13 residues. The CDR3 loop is CASSFVGGYEQYF. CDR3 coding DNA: TGTGCCAGCAGTTTCGTCGGAGGGTACGAGCAGTACTTC.

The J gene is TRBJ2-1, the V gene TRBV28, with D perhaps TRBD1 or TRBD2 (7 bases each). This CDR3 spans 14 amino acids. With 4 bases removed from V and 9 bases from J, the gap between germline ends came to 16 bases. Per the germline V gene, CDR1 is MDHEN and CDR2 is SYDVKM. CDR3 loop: CASSSVGGGGEQFF. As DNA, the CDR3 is TGTGCCAGCAGTTCCGTGGGAGGGGGCGGTGAGCAGTTCTTC.

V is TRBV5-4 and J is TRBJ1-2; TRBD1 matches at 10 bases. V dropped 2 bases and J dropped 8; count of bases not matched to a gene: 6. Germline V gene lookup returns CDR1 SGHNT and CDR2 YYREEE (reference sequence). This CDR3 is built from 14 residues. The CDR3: CASSLDRGLEGYTF. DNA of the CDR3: TGTGCCAGCAGCTTAGACAGGGGGCTTGAGGGCTACACCTTC.

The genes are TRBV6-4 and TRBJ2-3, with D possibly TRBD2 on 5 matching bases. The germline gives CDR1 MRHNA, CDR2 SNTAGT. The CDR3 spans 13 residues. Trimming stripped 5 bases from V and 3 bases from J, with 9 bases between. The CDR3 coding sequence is TGTGCCAGCAGTACTAGGGATACAGATACGCAGTATTTT. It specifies CASSTRDTDTQYF.

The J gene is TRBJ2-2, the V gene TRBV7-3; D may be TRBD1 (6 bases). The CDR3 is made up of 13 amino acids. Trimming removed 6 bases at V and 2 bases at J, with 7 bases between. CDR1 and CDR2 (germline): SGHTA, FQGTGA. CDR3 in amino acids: CASRDSNTGELFF. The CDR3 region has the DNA TGTGCCAGCAGGGACAGCAACACCGGGGAGCTGTTTTTT.

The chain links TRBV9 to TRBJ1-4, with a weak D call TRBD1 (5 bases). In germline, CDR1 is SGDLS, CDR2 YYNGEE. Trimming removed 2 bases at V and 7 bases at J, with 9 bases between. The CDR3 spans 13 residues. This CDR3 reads CASSVRVGEKLFF. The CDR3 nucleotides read TGTGCCAGCAGCGTCAGGGTTGGTGAAAAACTGTTTTTT.

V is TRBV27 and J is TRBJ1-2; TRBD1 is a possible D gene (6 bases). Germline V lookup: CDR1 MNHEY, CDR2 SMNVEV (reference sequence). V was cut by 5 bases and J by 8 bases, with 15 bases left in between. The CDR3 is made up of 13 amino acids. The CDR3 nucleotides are TGTGCCAGCAGTGACCCAAGGGGGGCAGGCTACACCTTC. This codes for CASSDPRGAGYTF.

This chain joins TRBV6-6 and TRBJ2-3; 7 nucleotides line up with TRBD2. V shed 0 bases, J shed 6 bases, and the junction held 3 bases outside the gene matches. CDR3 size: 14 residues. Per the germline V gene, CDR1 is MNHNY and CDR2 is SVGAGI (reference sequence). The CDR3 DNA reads TGTGCCAGCAGTTACTCGACCGGGGGGGATACGCAGTATTTT. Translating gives CASSYSTGGDTQYF.

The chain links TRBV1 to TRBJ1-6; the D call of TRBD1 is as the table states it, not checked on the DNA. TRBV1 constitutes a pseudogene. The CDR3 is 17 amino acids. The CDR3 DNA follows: TGCACCAGCAGCGACATCCTCGTGACAGACTATAATTCACCCCTCCACTTT. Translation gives CTSSDILVTDYNSPLHF.

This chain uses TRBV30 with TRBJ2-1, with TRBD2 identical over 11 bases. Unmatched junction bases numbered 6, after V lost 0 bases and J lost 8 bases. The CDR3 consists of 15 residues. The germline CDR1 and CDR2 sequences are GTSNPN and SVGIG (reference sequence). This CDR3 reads CAWSVLAGDFDEQFF. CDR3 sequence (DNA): TGTGCCTGGAGTGTACTAGCGGGAGACTTCGATGAGCAGTTCTTC.

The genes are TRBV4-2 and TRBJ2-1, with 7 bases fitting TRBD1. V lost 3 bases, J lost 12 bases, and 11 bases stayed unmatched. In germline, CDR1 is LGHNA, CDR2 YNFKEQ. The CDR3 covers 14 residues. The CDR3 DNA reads TGTGCCAGCAGCCAGGACGAGCTAGGGGGCTTGCAGTTCTTC. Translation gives CASSQDELGGLQFF.